This TCR beta chain stems from a study of T cell repertoires in cytomegalovirus infection. Study overall: The public TCR beta signatures pointed to both CMV infection and matching HLA type.

TCRdb re-derived calls from the reads in MiXCR, one entry per CDR3 protein. The table has 450,000 to 600,000 distinct CDR3 sequences, about two fifths seen once; the top ten hold 40% to 50%. This clonotype was observed a handful of times. What it recognizes is unknown. V was trimmed by 7 bases and J by 5 bases, leaving 15 bases between them. The CDR3 has 14 amino acids. The sample in question was cultured PBMCs, obtained from culture after CMV antigen stimulation. The chain combines TRBV6-7 with TRBJ1-5; D is ambiguous. Being an ORF, TRBV6-7 has a function that is uncertain. The receptor's source is a human donor in good health (CMV status not recorded). Some clones in this sample may be carry-over from other donors' samples. Written as DNA, the CDR3 is TGTGCCAGCACCCCCTCGGCCCTCTATCAGCCCCAGCATTTT. This encodes CASTPSALYQPQHF.